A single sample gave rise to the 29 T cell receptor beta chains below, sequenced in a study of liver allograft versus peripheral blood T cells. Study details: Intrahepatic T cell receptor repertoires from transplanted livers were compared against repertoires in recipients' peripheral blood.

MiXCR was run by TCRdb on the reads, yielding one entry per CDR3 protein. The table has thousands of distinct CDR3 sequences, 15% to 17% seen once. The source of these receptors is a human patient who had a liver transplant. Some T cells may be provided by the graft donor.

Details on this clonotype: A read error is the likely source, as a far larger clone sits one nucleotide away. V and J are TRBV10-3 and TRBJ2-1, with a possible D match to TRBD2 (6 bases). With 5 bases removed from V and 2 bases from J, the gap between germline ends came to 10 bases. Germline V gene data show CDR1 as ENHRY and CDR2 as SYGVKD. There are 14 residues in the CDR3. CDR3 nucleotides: TGTGCCATCAGTACGGGGGACGCCTACAATGAGCAGTTCTTC. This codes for CAISTGDAYNEQFF.

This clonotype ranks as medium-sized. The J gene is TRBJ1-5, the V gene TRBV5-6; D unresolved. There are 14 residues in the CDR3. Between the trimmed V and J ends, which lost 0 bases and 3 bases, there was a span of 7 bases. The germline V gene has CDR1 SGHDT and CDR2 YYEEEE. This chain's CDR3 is CASSLGANNQPQHF. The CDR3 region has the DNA TGTGCCAGCAGCTTGGGGGCCAACAATCAGCCCCAGCATTTT.

CDR3 DNA: TGTGCCAGCAGCTCGAGAACGCCTAGCGACCAAGAGACCCAGTACTTC. It is translated as CASSSRTPSDQETQYF. The chain has TRBV7-9 and TRBJ2-5; perhaps TRBD2 as D (6 bases). CDR1 is SEHNR and CDR2 is FQNEAQ in the germline V gene (reference sequence). The CDR3 runs to 16 residues. The ends were cut back, 4 bases at V and 0 bases at J, with 15 bases in the middle.

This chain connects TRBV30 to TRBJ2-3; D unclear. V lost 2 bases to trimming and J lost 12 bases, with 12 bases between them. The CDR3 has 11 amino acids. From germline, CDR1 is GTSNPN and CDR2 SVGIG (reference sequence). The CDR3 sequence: CAWSSTLRQYF. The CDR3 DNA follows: TGTGCCTGGAGTTCTACACTAAGACAGTATTTT.

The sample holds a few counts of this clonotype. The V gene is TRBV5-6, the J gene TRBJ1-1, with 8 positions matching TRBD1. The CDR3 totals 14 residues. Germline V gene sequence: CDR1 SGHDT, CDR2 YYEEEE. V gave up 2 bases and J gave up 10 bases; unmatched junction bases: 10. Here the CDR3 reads CASSLGTGLTGAFF. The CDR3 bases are TGTGCCAGCAGCTTAGGGACAGGCCTTACGGGAGCTTTCTTT.

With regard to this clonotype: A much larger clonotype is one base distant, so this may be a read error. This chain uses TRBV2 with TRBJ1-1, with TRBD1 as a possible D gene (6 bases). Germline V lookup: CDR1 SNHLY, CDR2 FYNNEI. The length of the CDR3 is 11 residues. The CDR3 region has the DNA TGTGCCAACAGTGAAGGGGGGGAAGCTTTCTTT. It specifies CANSEGGEAFF.

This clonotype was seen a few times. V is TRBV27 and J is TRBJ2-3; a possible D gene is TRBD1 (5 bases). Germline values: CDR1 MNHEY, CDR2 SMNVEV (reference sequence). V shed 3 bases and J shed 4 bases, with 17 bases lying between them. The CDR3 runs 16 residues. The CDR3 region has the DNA TGTGCCAGCAGTTTTCAGGGATATGGTAGGGCAGATACGCAGTATTTT. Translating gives CASSFQGYGRADTQYF.

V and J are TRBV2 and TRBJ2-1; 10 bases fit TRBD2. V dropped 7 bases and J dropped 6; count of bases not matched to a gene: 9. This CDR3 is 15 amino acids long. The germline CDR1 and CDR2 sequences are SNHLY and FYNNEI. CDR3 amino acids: CASNVAGGGFNEQFF. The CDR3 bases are TGTGCCAGCAATGTAGCGGGGGGCGGTTTCAATGAGCAGTTCTTC.

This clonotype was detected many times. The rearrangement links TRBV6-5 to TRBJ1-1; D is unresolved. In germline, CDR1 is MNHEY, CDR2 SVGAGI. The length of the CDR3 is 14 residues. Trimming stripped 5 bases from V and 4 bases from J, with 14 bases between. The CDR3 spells CASSAEGWGTEAFF. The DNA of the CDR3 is TGTGCCAGCAGTGCGGAGGGTTGGGGCACTGAAGCTTTCTTT.

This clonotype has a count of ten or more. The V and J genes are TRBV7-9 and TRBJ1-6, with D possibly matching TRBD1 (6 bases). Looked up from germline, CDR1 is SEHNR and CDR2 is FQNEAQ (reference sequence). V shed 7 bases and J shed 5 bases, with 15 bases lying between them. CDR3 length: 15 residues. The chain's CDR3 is CASKADRRNNSPLHF. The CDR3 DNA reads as TGTGCCAGCAAAGCGGACAGACGAAATAATTCACCCCTCCACTTT.

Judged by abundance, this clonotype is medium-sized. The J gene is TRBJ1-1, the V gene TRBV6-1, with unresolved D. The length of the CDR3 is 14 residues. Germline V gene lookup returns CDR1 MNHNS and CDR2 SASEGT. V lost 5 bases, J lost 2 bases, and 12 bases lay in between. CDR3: CASSLTPRNTEAFF. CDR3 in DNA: TGTGCCAGCAGTCTAACTCCCCGTAACACTGAAGCTTTCTTT.

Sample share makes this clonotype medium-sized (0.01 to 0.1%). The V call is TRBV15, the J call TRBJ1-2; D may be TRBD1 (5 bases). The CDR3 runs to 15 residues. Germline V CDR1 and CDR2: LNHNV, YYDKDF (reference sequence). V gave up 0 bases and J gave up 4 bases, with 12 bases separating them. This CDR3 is CATSRDLGQGYGYTF. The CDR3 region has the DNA TGTGCCACCAGCAGAGATCTTGGGCAGGGCTATGGCTACACCTTC.

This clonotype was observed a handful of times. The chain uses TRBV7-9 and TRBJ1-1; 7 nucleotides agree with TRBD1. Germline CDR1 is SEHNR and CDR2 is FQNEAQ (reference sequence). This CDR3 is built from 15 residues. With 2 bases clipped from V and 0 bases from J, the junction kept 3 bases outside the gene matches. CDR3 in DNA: TGTGCCAGCAGCTTACGACAGGGAGTGAACACTGAAGCTTTCTTT. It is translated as CASSLRQGVNTEAFF. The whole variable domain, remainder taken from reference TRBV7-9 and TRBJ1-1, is DTGVSQNPRHKITKRGQNVTFRCDPISEHNRLYWYRQTLGQGPEFLTYFQNEAQLEKSRLLSDRFSAERPKGSFSTLEIQRTEQGDSAMYLCASSLRQGVNTEAFFGQGTRLTVV.

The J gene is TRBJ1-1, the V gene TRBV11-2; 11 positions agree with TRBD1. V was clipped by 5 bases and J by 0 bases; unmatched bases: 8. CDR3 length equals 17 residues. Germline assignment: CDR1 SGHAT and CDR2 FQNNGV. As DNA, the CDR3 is TGTGCCAGCAGCCCTTGGGACAGGGGGGTTTTGAACACTGAAGCTTTCTTT. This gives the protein CASSPWDRGVLNTEAFF.

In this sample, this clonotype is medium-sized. CDR3 residues: CASSYLQGQGGYNEQFF. The CDR3 coding sequence is TGTGCCAGCAGTTACCTACAGGGCCAGGGAGGCTACAATGAGCAGTTCTTC. The chain joins TRBV6-5 to TRBJ2-1, with D possibly being TRBD1 or TRBD2 (6 bases each). The germline V gene encodes CDR1 MNHEY and CDR2 SVGAGI. Trimming took 2 bases from V and 3 from J, leaving 17 bases between them. The CDR3 runs 17 residues.

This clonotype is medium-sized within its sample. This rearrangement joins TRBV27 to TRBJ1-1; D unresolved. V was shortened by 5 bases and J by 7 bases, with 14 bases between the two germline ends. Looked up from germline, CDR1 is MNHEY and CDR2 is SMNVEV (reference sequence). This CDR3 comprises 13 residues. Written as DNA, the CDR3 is TGTGCCAGCAGTCTGGGCCCTCTTAGTGAAGCTTTCTTT. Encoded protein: CASSLGPLSEAFF.

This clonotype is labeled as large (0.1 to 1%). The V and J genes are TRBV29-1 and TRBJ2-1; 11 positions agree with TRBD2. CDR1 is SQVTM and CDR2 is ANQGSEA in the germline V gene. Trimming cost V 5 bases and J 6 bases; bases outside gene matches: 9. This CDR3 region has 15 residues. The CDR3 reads CSVIPSGGLGNEQFF. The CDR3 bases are TGCAGCGTTATTCCTAGCGGGGGGCTGGGCAATGAGCAGTTCTTC.

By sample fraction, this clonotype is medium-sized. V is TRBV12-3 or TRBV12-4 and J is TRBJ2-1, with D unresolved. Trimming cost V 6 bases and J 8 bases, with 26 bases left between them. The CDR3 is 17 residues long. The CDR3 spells CASSPQRGLSPGHEQFF. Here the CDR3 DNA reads TGTGCCAGCAGCCCACAGAGAGGCCTGAGTCCCGGCCATGAGCAGTTCTTC.

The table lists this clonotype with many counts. Here the CDR3 reads CASSSGGPTGEQFF. DNA for the CDR3: TGTGCCAGCAGTAGCGGGGGGCCGACAGGGGAGCAGTTCTTC. The chain combines TRBV27 with TRBJ2-1, with 9 bases that match TRBD2. Germline V lookup: CDR1 MNHEY, CDR2 SMNVEV (reference sequence). CDR3 length: 14 residues. V dropped 5 bases and J dropped 10; count of bases not matched to a gene: 9.

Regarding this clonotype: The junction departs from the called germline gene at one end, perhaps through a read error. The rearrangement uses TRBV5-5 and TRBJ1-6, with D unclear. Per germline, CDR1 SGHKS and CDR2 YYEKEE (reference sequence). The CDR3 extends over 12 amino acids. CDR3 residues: CASSFYNSPLHF. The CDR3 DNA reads TGCGCCAGCAGCTTCTATAATTCACCCCTCCACTTT. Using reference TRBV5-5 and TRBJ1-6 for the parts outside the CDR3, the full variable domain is DAGVTQSPTHLIKTRGQQVTLRCSPISGHKSVSWYQQVLGQGPQFIFQYYEKEERGRGNFPDRFSARQFPNYSSELNVNALLLGDSALYLCASSFYNSPLHFGNGTRLTVT.

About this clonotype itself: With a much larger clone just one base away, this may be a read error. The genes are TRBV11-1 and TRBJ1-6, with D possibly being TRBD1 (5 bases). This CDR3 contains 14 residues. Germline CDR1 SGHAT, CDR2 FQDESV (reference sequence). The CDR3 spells CTSSLGDYNSPLHF. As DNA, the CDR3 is TGTACCAGCAGCTTGGGGGATTATAATTCACCCCTCCACTTT.

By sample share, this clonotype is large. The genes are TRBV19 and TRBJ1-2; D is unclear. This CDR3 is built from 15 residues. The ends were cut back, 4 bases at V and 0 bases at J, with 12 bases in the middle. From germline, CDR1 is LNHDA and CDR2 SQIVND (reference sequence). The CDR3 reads CASSKGRLANYGYTF. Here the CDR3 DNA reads TGTGCCAGTAGTAAAGGACGGTTAGCTAACTATGGCTACACCTTC.

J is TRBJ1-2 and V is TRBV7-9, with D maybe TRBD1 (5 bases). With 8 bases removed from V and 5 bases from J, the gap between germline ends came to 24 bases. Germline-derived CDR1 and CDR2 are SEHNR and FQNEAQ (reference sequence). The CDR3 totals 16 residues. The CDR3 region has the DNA TGTGCCAGCCGGGGGGGGGATATCCGAATGGGGTATGGCTACACCTTC. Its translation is CASRGGDIRMGYGYTF.

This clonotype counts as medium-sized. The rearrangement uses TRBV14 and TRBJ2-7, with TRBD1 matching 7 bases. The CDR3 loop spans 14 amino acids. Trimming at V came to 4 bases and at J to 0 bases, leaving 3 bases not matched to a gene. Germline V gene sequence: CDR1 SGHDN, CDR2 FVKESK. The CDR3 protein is CASSLWDSSYEQYF. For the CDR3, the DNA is TGTGCCAGCAGCCTTTGGGACAGCTCCTACGAGCAGTACTTC.

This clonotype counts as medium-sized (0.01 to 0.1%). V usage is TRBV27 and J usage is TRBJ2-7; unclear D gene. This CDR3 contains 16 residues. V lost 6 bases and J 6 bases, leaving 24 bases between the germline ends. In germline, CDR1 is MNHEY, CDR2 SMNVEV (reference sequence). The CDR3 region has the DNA TGTGCCAGCAGCCCTCAACTTCACAGCCCCTCCAGCGAGCAGTACTTC. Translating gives CASSPQLHSPSSEQYF.

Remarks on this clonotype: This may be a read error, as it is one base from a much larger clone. In DNA, the CDR3 is TGTGCCATCAGTGAGGCCATCTCTGGAAACACCATATATTTT. Translating gives CAISEAISGNTIYF. The V gene is TRBV10-3, the J gene TRBJ1-3; no reliable D call. V was shortened by 2 bases and J by 0 bases, with 5 bases between the two germline ends. Germline loops: CDR1 ENHRY, CDR2 SYGVKD. There are 14 residues in the CDR3.

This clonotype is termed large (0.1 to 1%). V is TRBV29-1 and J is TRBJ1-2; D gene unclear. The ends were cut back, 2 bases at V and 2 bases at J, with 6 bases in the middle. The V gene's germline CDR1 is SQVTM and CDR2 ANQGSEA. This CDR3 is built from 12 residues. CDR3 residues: CSVELGNYGYTF. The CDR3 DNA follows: TGCAGCGTTGAATTGGGGAACTATGGCTACACCTTC.

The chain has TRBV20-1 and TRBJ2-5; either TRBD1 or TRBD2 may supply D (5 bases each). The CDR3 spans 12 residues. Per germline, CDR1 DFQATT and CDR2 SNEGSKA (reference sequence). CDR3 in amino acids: CSALGEQETQYF. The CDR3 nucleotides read TGCAGCGCCCTGGGGGAGCAAGAGACCCAGTACTTC.

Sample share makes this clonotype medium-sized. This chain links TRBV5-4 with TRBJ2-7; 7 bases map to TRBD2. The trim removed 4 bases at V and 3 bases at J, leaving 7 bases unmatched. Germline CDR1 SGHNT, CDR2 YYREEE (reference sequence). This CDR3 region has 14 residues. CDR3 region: CASSQMGGFYEQYF. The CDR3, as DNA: TGTGCCAGCAGCCAAATGGGGGGGTTCTACGAGCAGTACTTC.